A single T cell receptor beta chain is shown here with its context. Its specific antigen is unknown. No base quality values were provided; no much bigger clone lies one nucleotide off. Reads for this sample came from an Illumina NovaSeq 6000. TCRalpha and TCRbeta cDNA libraries were built by 5'RACE with constant-segment primers, adding sample barcodes and unique molecular identifiers. Trizol reagent was used to extract RNA from every sample. The libraries were amplified in two PCR steps, and the second step added a second sample barcode and Illumina TruSeq adapters. Libraries were sequenced on an Illumina NovaSeq with 2 x 150 bp paired-end reads. The authors' analysis ran thus. With migec v1.2.7, reads were demultiplexed and then collapsed into UMI-guided consensus sequences. Using mixcr v2.1.11, the UMI consensuses were aligned to TRA and TRB V and J templates and assembled into clonotypes. A clonotype was counted as expanded or contracted only if both edgeR and NoisET called the change significant, with noise models trained on biological replicates. For edgeR calls, a false discovery rate-adjusted p below 0.01 and a log2 fold-change threshold of 1 were applied. As an exploratory analysis of dynamics, max-normalized trajectories of the 1000 most abundant clonotypes were examined by PCA with hierarchical clustering. Separately sequenced CD4+ and CD8+ repertoires were used to assign the CD4 or CD8 phenotype of responding clones. Through fastp at Q25 and MiXCR, TCRdb rebuilt clones from the public reads, retaining in-frame beta chains. Every entry covers one CDR3 protein and lists the most common genes and DNA from its rows. TCRdb's processing, not the study's, gives the V and J calls here. For this sample the table gives more than 200,000 distinct CDR3 sequences, of which over 15% were detected only once. Together, the top ten hold 3.5% of the sample.

Ficoll-Paque density gradient centrifugation was the method used to isolate PBMCs. This sample was included in a study of T-cell memory formation after mild COVID-19 (dated by TCRdb to about 2021). With regard to the full study: Most TCR sequence clusters were specific to one of the two donors. T-cell clones expanding and contracting after mild COVID-19 in two donors were tracked by longitudinal TCRalpha and TCRbeta repertoire sequencing. Two young, previously healthy adult volunteers, one female and one male, were included in the cohort.

The germline V gene encodes CDR1 DFQATT and CDR2 SNEGSKA (reference sequence). Trimming takes 4 bases off V and 4 bases off J; junction bases not matched to a gene: 7. Inclusive of the bounding cysteine and phenylalanine, the CDR3 is 16 residues long. Only the CDR3 region is kept as DNA, spanning 48 bases read in frame from base 1. Study-wide conclusions, independent of this receptor: Contracting CD4+ clones were found mainly in CM and EM memory subsets, while CD8+ clones were enriched in EMRA. The second-wave clones that peaked on day 37 were not confirmed to be SARS-CoV-2 specific. Clones contracting from day 15 to 85 had balanced CD4/CD8 phenotypes, while a second wave expanding from day 15 to 37 was biased towards CD4+. Some responding clones were found in pre-infection memory, which suggests that pre-existing cross-reactive memory T cells took part in the SARS-CoV-2 response. Only a couple of mild cases were covered by the study, and larger cohorts that include severe cases with pre-infection samples were considered necessary.

The chain is encoded by TRBV20-1 joined to TRBJ2-2; 12 of the junction bases match TRBD2. The source is a man aged 18 to 35 who had mild COVID-19 (a few samples of this study predate the infection). The sample titles of this study are shuffled in the database, so cell type and time point are left out; the donor was told from shared clones. The material sequenced was PBMCs or a T cell subset sorted from them (not recorded which). The CDR3 region reads CSATLTSGGITGELFF. The sequenced DNA is TGCAGTGCTACGCTGACTAGCGGGGGAATCACCGGGGAGCTGTTTTTT.